What follows are 8 T cell receptor beta chains derived from one specimen sequenced in a study of shared clonotypes between healthy human individuals. Some clones are missing from TCRdb's copy, which holds only in-frame ones; the method was immunoSEQ multiplex PCR. The sample records around 2.5 million clones, approximately 93% being singletons. Sequenced input: naive CD4+ T cells from PBMCs. Subset denoted: CD45RA+ positively selected. The source of these receptors is a man between 18 and 29 years old in good health. Some clones in this sample may be carry-over from other donors' samples.

The chain employs TRBV11-2 and TRBJ2-4; D remains unclear. CDR3 length: 16 amino acids. Trimming shortened V by 5 bases and J by 0 bases, and 14 bases separated the two germline ends. Germline lookup yields CDR1 SGHAT and CDR2 FQNNGV. CDR3 loop: CASSRTPTIAKNIQYF. The DNA of the CDR3 is TGTGCCAGCAGCCGGACCCCGACGATAGCCAAAAACATTCAGTACTTC. Using reference TRBV11-2 and TRBJ2-4 for the parts outside the CDR3, the full variable domain is EAGVAQSPRYKIIEKRQSVAFWCNPISGHATLYWYQQILGQGPKLLIQFQNNGVVDDSQLPKDRFSAERLKGVDSTLKIQPAKLEDSAVYLCASSRTPTIAKNIQYFGAGTRLSVL.

This chain connects TRBV19 to TRBJ2-3, with 11 bases lining up with TRBD2. The trim removed 5 bases at V and 2 bases at J, leaving 6 bases unmatched. The germline CDR1 and CDR2 sequences are LNHDA and SQIVND (reference sequence). The CDR3 loop spans 16 amino acids. The CDR3 DNA is TGTGCCAGTAGTCTAGGGACTAGCGGACTCACAGATACGCAGTATTTT. Its protein is CASSLGTSGLTDTQYF.

This chain joins TRBV15 and TRBJ1-5, with D perhaps matching TRBD1 (6 bases). Trimming left V 0 bases short and J 2 bases short, with 26 bases between. In germline, CDR1 is LNHNV, CDR2 YYDKDF (reference sequence). The CDR3 is 21 amino acids. The CDR3 sequence is CATSRDAGGGQFTGGNQPQHF. The CDR3 DNA sequence: TGTGCCACCAGCAGAGATGCGGGGGGCGGGCAATTCACCGGGGGCAATCAGCCCCAGCATTTT.

The chain carries TRBV5-4 and TRBJ1-1; D is perhaps TRBD1 (5 bases). Germline V gene lookup returns CDR1 SGHNT and CDR2 YYREEE (reference sequence). V lost 4 bases, J lost 1 base, and 5 bases lay in between. CDR3 length: 12 amino acids. This CDR3 is CASSDRNTEAFF. The CDR3 nucleotides are TGTGCCAGCAGCGACAGGAACACTGAAGCTTTCTTT.

This rearrangement joins TRBV5-1 to TRBJ2-5, with D uncertain. CDR1 SGHRS and CDR2 YFSETQ come from the germline V gene. CDR3 length: 9 amino acids. Trimming removed 7 bases at V and 5 bases at J, with 3 bases between. CDR3: CASGETQYF. The CDR3 nucleotides read TGCGCCAGCGGGGAGACCCAGTACTTC.

The chain carries TRBV4-1 and TRBJ1-4, with D maybe TRBD1 (6 bases). The V gene lost 3 bases and the J gene lost 6 bases, with 11 bases spanning the gap. The germline V gene has CDR1 MGHRA and CDR2 YSYEKL. The CDR3 covers 14 residues. CDR3 loop: CASSQGDTDEKLFF. The DNA of the CDR3 is TGCGCCAGCAGCCAGGGGGACACCGATGAAAAACTGTTTTTT.

CDR3 loop: CASSRGGSNSPLHF. CDR3 sequence (DNA): TGTGCCAGCAGCCGCGGGGGCTCTAATTCACCCCTCCACTTT. This chain connects TRBV27 to TRBJ1-6; D is possibly TRBD1 (6 bases). Germline values: CDR1 MNHEY, CDR2 SMNVEV (reference sequence). V lost 6 bases, J lost 6 bases, and 12 bases lay in between. The CDR3 length is 14 residues.

The chain combines TRBV6-6 with TRBJ1-5; D not certain. The V gene lost 7 bases and the J gene lost 6 bases, with 10 bases spanning the gap. The germline gives CDR1 MNHNY, CDR2 SVGAGI (reference sequence). There are 12 residues in the CDR3. The CDR3 region is CASTRGGQPQHF. CDR3 sequence (DNA): TGTGCCAGCACCCGAGGAGGTCAGCCCCAGCATTTT.